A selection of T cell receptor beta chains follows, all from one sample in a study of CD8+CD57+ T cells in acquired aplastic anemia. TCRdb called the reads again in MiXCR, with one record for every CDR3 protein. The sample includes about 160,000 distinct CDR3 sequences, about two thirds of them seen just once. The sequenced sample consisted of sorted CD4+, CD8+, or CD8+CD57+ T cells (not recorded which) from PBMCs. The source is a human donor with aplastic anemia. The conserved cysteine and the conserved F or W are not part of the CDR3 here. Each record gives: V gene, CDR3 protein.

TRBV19 ATAAIRNTEAF
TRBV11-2 ASSDRWLYEQY
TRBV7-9 ASSPRDGWSTEAF
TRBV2 ASTMTENQPQH
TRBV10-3 AISEFEGDTQY
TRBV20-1 SAPDPGLAFSSTDTQY
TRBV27 ASSELGDSPLH
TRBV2 ASSAIAGLRETQY
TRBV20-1 SASDITTETQY
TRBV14 ASSQPLRGEQY
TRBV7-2 ASSLWTAFEAF
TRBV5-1 ASSSTGVNEQF
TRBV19 ASSIDREGISNQPQH
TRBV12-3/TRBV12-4 ASSLETGQPQRYEQY
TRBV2 ASSEEIAGNYYEQY
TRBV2 ANRPLSRSSYEQY
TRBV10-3 AISRQDNEQF
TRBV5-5 ASSLGTSGSFVNNEQF
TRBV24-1 ATSDPSSDTQY
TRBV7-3 ASSQLLNTEAF
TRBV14 ASSQLGQGNTIY
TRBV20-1 SARDFADQETQY
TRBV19 ASSMGLWANVLT
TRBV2 ASSRQGMNTEAF
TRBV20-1 SASFRGSYEQY
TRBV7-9 ASSWTTGMSGAF
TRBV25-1 ASGSRTSGGEQY
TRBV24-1 ATSDFSGNQF
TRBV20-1 SARDAIGDRVQSGELF
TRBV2 ASSEWDGNGYT
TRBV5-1 ASSLMANSPLH
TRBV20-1 SGWLWGIETQY
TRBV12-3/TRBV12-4 ASSFRGPNSPLH
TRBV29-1 SGEVRDEQF
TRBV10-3 AISESGVRHTDTQY
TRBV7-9 ASSLANMLPSPLH
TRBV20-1 SARDRPGELF
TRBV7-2 ASSPLTGRDSPLH
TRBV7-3 ASSSRLAGGSRDTQY
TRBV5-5 ASSLRGADTQY
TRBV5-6 ASSLWTGGYHEQY
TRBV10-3 AISEGGFVGNTIY
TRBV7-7 ASSLGDGNYGYT
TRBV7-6 ASSLEGESYNEQF
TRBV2 ASSSGTGGDTQY
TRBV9 ASSVAGANVLT